This entry lists 13 T cell receptor beta chains sequenced from one sample in a study of blood T cell repertoires in COVID-19. Clones were read by immunoSEQ multiplex PCR, and TCRdb kept only the in-frame ones, dropping some. The top ten clones hold around 20% of a sample with a few hundred thousand clones, roughly 85% of them seen once. Sequencing used PBMCs or T cells enriched from blood (not recorded which). The receptors originated from a man aged 40-49 years who had recovered from COVID-19.

The chain carries TRBV5-6 and TRBJ2-1; D not resolved. Per germline, CDR1 SGHDT and CDR2 YYEEEE. The CDR3 has 12 residues. V gave up 4 bases and J gave up 9 bases, with 11 bases separating them. The CDR3 coding sequence is TGTGCCAGCAGCATCCTAGGCCGTGAGCAGTTCTTC. Encoded protein: CASSILGREQFF. The whole variable domain, filled in from reference TRBV5-6 and TRBJ2-1, reads DAGVTQSPTHLIKTRGQQVTLRCSPKSGHDTVSWYQQALGQGPQFIFQYYEEEERQRGNFPDRFSGHQFPNYSSELNVNALLLGDSALYLCASSILGREQFFGPGTRLTVL.

The V and J genes are TRBV12-5 and TRBJ2-7, with 9 bases matching TRBD1. J gave up 6 bases and V 2 bases, and 5 bases lay outside the gene matches. Germline assignment: CDR1 LGHNT and CDR2 FRNRAP. The CDR3 has 14 amino acids. The CDR3 sequence: CASGLWDREGEQYF. CDR3 sequence (DNA): TGTGCTAGTGGTTTGTGGGACAGGGAGGGCGAGCAGTACTTC.

CDR3 sequence reads: CASSSRTEEGPGANVLTF. CDR3 nucleotide sequence: TGTGCCAGCAGCTCCAGGACGGAGGAAGGGCCTGGGGCCAACGTCCTGACTTTC. The J gene is TRBJ2-6, the V gene TRBV11-3; maybe TRBD2 (5 bases). The ends were cut back, 4 bases at V and 2 bases at J, with 18 bases in the middle. This CDR3 has 18 residues. From germline, CDR1 is SGHNT and CDR2 YENEEA.

The chain employs TRBV11-2 and TRBJ2-3; weak D call: TRBD2 (6 bases). The CDR3 has 14 residues. Trimming shortened V by 1 base and J by 3 bases, and 8 bases separated the two germline ends. The V gene's germline CDR1 is SGHAT and CDR2 FQNNGV. The CDR3 loop is CASSLGLATDTQYF. The CDR3 DNA is TGTGCCAGCAGCTTAGGGCTAGCGACAGATACGCAGTATTTT.

This sequence joins TRBV14 and TRBJ1-5; TRBD1 might be the D (5 bases). The V end lost 5 bases, the J end lost 3 bases, and 8 bases lay between the germline ends. The CDR3 loop spans 13 amino acids. The V gene's germline CDR1 is SGHDN and CDR2 FVKESK. Here the CDR3 reads CASSWGFNQPQHF. CDR3 nucleotide sequence: TGTGCCAGCAGCTGGGGCTTCAATCAGCCCCAGCATTTT.

The genes are TRBV21-1 and TRBJ2-7; the tabulated D call, TRBD2, remains unverified against the DNA. TRBV21-1 is classified as a pseudogene. The CDR3 contains 17 residues. The CDR3, as DNA: TGTGCCAGCAGCGGGGACTTTAGACCCTCTTTACTTTACGAGCAGTACTTC. Protein: CASSGDFRPSLLYEQYF.

This chain links TRBV3-1 (or the pseudogene TRBV3-2) with TRBJ1-2, with D possibly matching TRBD1 (6 bases). The V and J ends lost 4 bases and 2 bases respectively, with 8 bases between them. The CDR3 runs 13 residues. Germline assignment: CDR1 LGHDT and CDR2 YNNKEL (reference sequence). The CDR3 DNA sequence: TGTGCCAGCAGCCTGGACAGCAACTATGGCTACACCTTC. Protein: CASSLDSNYGYTF.

The chain joins TRBV11-2 to TRBJ1-1; D unclear. This CDR3 region has 12 residues. CDR1 SGHAT and CDR2 FQNNGV come from the germline V gene. V gave up 5 bases and J gave up 3 bases, with 7 bases separating them. CDR3 nucleotide sequence: TGTGCCAGCAGCGGCGGTCACACTGAAGCTTTCTTT. Protein sequence: CASSGGHTEAFF. Complete variable domain (other parts from reference TRBV11-2 and TRBJ1-1): EAGVAQSPRYKIIEKRQSVAFWCNPISGHATLYWYQQILGQGPKLLIQFQNNGVVDDSQLPKDRFSAERLKGVDSTLKIQPAKLEDSAVYLCASSGGHTEAFFGQGTRLTVV.

This chain connects TRBV18 to TRBJ1-1; 7 bases are shared with TRBD1. Germline V gene sequence: CDR1 KGHSH, CDR2 LQKENI. This CDR3 has 14 residues. The trim removed 2 bases at V and 4 bases at J, leaving 4 bases unmatched. The CDR3 bases are TGTGCCAGCTCACCAATGGCAGGGGGCACTGAAGCTTTCTTT. Protein sequence: CASSPMAGGTEAFF. The full variable domain, its missing parts supplied by reference TRBV18 and TRBJ1-1, is NAGVMQNPRHLVRRRGQEARLRCSPMKGHSHVYWYRQLPEEGLKFMVYLQKENIIDESGMPKERFSAEFPKEGPSILRIQQVVRGDSAAYFCASSPMAGGTEAFFGQGTRLTVV.

CDR3 DNA: TGTGCCAGCAGCTTTGGACTAGCGGGAAGCACCGGGGAGCTGTTTTTT. Protein product: CASSFGLAGSTGELFF. This rearrangement joins TRBV7-9 to TRBJ2-2, with 12 bases identical to TRBD2. Germline CDR1 reads SEHNR; CDR2 reads FQNEAQ (reference sequence). This CDR3 comprises 16 residues. V shed 3 bases and J 4 bases; nucleotides not matched to a gene: 3.

This chain connects TRBV13 to TRBJ2-1, with 9 bases identical to TRBD2. The germline CDR1 and CDR2 sequences are PRHDT and FYEKMQ (reference sequence). Trimming took 1 base from V and 6 from J; bases not matched to a gene: 7. CDR3 size: 16 residues. The CDR3 spells CASSLERTSDVNEQFF. CDR3 nucleotides: TGTGCCAGCAGCTTAGAGAGGACTAGCGACGTCAATGAGCAGTTCTTC.

This chain uses TRBV29-1 with TRBJ1-2; 8 positions match TRBD1. The CDR3 runs 14 residues. CDR1 SQVTM and CDR2 ANQGSEA come from the germline V gene. J was trimmed by 7 bases and V by 7 bases; bases with no gene match: 14. In nucleotides, the CDR3 is TGCAGCGCCTGGGACAGGACAAGTCGGGGTGGCTACACCTTC. Translating gives CSAWDRTSRGGYTF. Combining the CDR3 with reference TRBV29-1 and TRBJ1-2 gives the whole variable domain SAVISQKPSRDICQRGTSLTIQCQVDSQVTMMFWYRQQPGQSLTLIATANQGSEATYESGFVIDKFPISRPNLTFSTLTVSNMSPEDSSIYLCSAWDRTSRGGYTFGSGTRLTVV.

Only a few counts were recorded for this clone. V gene TRBV18 combines with J gene TRBJ2-7, with 9 nucleotides matching TRBD1. The germline CDR1 and CDR2 sequences are KGHSH and LQKENI. J was trimmed by 4 bases and V by 6 bases; bases with no gene match: 10. The CDR3 is 15 residues long. CDR3 bases: TGTGCCAGCTCCAAAGCCGGGACAGGGTCGTACGAGCAGTACTTC. Its protein product is CASSKAGTGSYEQYF.